Below, 24 T cell receptor beta chains from the same sample are listed, as sequenced in a study of blood T cell repertoires in COVID-19. Data came from immunoSEQ multiplex PCR; TCRdb stores just in-frame clones and leaves some out. This table holds around 400,000 clones, approximately 89% found once. The sample taken for sequencing was peripheral blood. These receptors originate from a woman aged 55-69 years with COVID-19, enrolled during active disease.

The chain employs TRBV5-1 and TRBJ2-7; D might be TRBD2 (5 bases). CDR1 and CDR2 (germline): SGHRS, YFSETQ. The CDR3 extends over 15 amino acids. V was trimmed by 7 bases and J by 5 bases, leaving 22 bases between them. CDR3 nucleotide sequence: TGCGCCAGCGGGGTGGACGGTAAACTAGGGAACGAGCAGTACTTC. It translates to CASGVDGKLGNEQYF.

The chain has TRBV28 and TRBJ1-1; D not resolved. Germline V gene sequence: CDR1 MDHEN, CDR2 SYDVKM. V lost 8 bases, J lost 5 bases, and 18 bases lay in between. The CDR3 spans 14 residues. CDR3 in DNA: TGTGCCAGCCTCGAAGAGAAAGGGAGTACTGAAGCTTTCTTT. This sequence encodes CASLEEKGSTEAFF.

J is TRBJ1-1 and V is TRBV11-2; possible D gene TRBD1, 6 bases. In germline, CDR1 is SGHAT, CDR2 FQNNGV. V was clipped by 7 bases and J by 0 bases, with 15 bases between them. This CDR3 has 15 amino acids. The CDR3 protein is CASNNLDRMNTEAFF. CDR3 nucleotide sequence: TGTGCCAGCAACAACTTGGACAGAATGAACACTGAAGCTTTCTTT.

This chain uses TRBV11-2 with TRBJ2-2, with 8 bases identical to TRBD2. The V gene end was trimmed by 2 bases and the J gene end by 3 bases; junction bases not matched to a gene: 2. The CDR3 covers 15 residues. In germline, CDR1 is SGHAT, CDR2 FQNNGV. The CDR3 sequence: CASSLTRGDTGELFF. CDR3 in DNA: TGTGCCAGCAGCTTAACGCGGGGGGACACCGGGGAGCTGTTTTTT. Full variable domain (rest looked up from reference TRBV11-2 and TRBJ2-2): EAGVAQSPRYKIIEKRQSVAFWCNPISGHATLYWYQQILGQGPKLLIQFQNNGVVDDSQLPKDRFSAERLKGVDSTLKIQPAKLEDSAVYLCASSLTRGDTGELFFGEGSRLTVL.

The genes are TRBV5-6 and TRBJ1-4; D possibly corresponds to TRBD1 (6 bases). Trimming shortened V by 4 bases and J by 6 bases, and 16 bases separated the two germline ends. In germline, CDR1 is SGHDT, CDR2 YYEEEE. The CDR3 sequence is 15 residues long. This chain's CDR3 is CASSDRGGGYEKLFF. The CDR3 DNA follows: TGTGCCAGCAGCGATCGGGGAGGGGGATATGAAAAACTGTTTTTT.

The chain is built from TRBV2 and TRBJ2-7, with 9 positions matching TRBD1. Germline trimming cut 11 bases from V and 0 bases from J; bases unmatched to any gene: 5. This CDR3 is 13 amino acids long. Germline assignment: CDR1 SNHLY and CDR2 FYNNEI. For the CDR3, the DNA is TGTGCCGGCCGGACAGGGGCCTCCTACGAGCAGTACTTC. It is translated as CAGRTGASYEQYF.

V gene TRBV6-5 combines with J gene TRBJ2-3, with D perhaps matching TRBD2 (6 bases). Germline V gene sequence: CDR1 MNHEY, CDR2 SVGAGI. V shed 6 bases and J shed 2 bases, with 15 bases lying between them. The CDR3 has 15 residues. CDR3 sequence reads: CASRLQEGPTDTQYF. The CDR3 DNA is TGTGCCAGCAGGTTACAGGAGGGACCCACAGATACGCAGTATTTT.

This chain uses TRBV4-1 with TRBJ2-6; 7 bases fit TRBD1. The germline V gene encodes CDR1 MGHRA and CDR2 YSYEKL. The CDR3 has 21 residues. With 4 bases clipped from V and 2 bases from J, the junction kept 20 bases outside the gene matches. The CDR3 nucleotides are TGCGCCAGCAGCCCGACCTTGGCCCTGTCAGGGGGAAAAGCTGGGGCCAACGTCCTGACTTTC. This encodes CASSPTLALSGGKAGANVLTF.

The chain links TRBV7-3 to TRBJ2-5, with 11 bases that match TRBD2. This CDR3 contains 17 residues. Germline lookup yields CDR1 SGHTA and CDR2 FQGTGA. J was trimmed by 5 bases and V by 1 base; bases with no gene match: 9. DNA for the CDR3: TGTGCCAGCAGCTTAAGCTCTGGGACTAGCGGCTTGGAGACCCAGTACTTC. Protein product: CASSLSSGTSGLETQYF.

This clone appeared a single time. The chain combines TRBV7-2 with TRBJ1-1; D unresolved. Trimming shortened V by 4 bases and J by 1 base, and 10 bases separated the two germline ends. This CDR3 spans 14 amino acids. Per germline, CDR1 SGHTA and CDR2 FQGNSA. CDR3 loop: CASSSMYRNTEAFF. The CDR3 DNA is TGTGCCAGCAGCTCGATGTACAGGAACACTGAAGCTTTCTTT.

This clone occurred a few times. The chain carries TRBV6-6 and TRBJ1-6, with TRBD1 identical over 8 bases. The length of the CDR3 is 15 residues. Germline V gene sequence: CDR1 MNHNY, CDR2 SVGAGI (reference sequence). V lost 1 base and J lost 10; bases outside the gene matches: 6. The CDR3 DNA reads as TGTGCCAGCAGTTACTTTACAGGGGGAGGATCACCCCTCCACTTT. Its translation: CASSYFTGGGSPLHF.

A few counts support this clone. This sequence joins TRBV5-1 and TRBJ2-5, with TRBD2 as a possible D gene (5 bases). CDR1 and CDR2 (germline): SGHRS, YFSETQ. Trimming cost V 1 base and J 4 bases, with 8 bases left between them. The CDR3 runs to 13 residues. In DNA, the CDR3 is TGCGCCAGCAGCTTGAATGGGAGAGAGACCCAGTACTTC. This sequence encodes CASSLNGRETQYF.

V usage is TRBV4-1 and J usage is TRBJ1-5; 8 positions agree with TRBD1. The CDR3 consists of 15 residues. Germline assignment: CDR1 MGHRA and CDR2 YSYEKL. The trim removed 1 base at V and 4 bases at J, leaving 3 bases unmatched. The chain's CDR3 is CASSQVRDRNQPQHF. The CDR3 nucleotides read TGCGCCAGCAGCCAAGTTCGGGACAGGAATCAGCCCCAGCATTTT.

As regards this clone: At the DNA level, this CDR3 is encoded by other sequences in the same sample as well. The chain uses TRBV5-1 and TRBJ1-1, with D possibly being TRBD1 (5 bases). Germline assignment: CDR1 SGHRS and CDR2 YFSETQ. Deletions cut 0 bases from V and 4 bases from J, with 13 bases between. The CDR3 is 15 amino acids. The DNA of the CDR3 is TGCGCCAGCAGCTTGGATGGGAGGGGTAGCACTGAAGCTTTCTTT. It is translated as CASSLDGRGSTEAFF.

The chain combines TRBV5-6 with TRBJ1-4; the match to TRBD1 covers 7 bases. V gave up 4 bases and J gave up 6 bases; unmatched junction bases: 12. Germline CDR1 SGHDT, CDR2 YYEEEE. The CDR3 length is 16 residues. CDR3 nucleotide sequence: TGTGCCAGCAGCCTTAGACCGGGACAGTTTGATGAAAAACTGTTTTTT. Protein product: CASSLRPGQFDEKLFF.

This chain joins TRBV5-1 and TRBJ2-3; D may be TRBD2 (7 bases). Germline CDR1 SGHRS, CDR2 YFSETQ. V was trimmed by 2 bases and J by 2 bases, leaving 21 bases between them. The CDR3 has 18 amino acids. The CDR3 DNA reads as TGCGCCAGCAGCTTCTATGGTCGGGGGGACACTGACACAGATACGCAGTATTTT. Amino acid sequence: CASSFYGRGDTDTDTQYF.

CDR3 in amino acids: CASSILGATGELFF. In nucleotides, the CDR3 is TGTGCCAGTAGTATCCTGGGCGCAACCGGGGAGCTGTTTTTT. This chain connects TRBV19 to TRBJ2-2; D is undetermined. Trimming pared 3 bases from V and 5 bases from J, leaving 10 bases between. The CDR3 totals 14 residues. Germline CDR1 and CDR2: LNHDA and SQIVND (reference sequence).

This clone appeared once. The J gene is TRBJ1-6, the V gene TRBV30; D possibly corresponds to TRBD1 (6 bases). The CDR3 length is 14 residues. Germline V gives CDR1 GTSNPN, CDR2 SVGIG (reference sequence). V was pared by 3 bases and J by 4 bases, with 10 bases between. The CDR3 nucleotides read TGTGCCTGGAGCGTTACAGGGTATAATTCACCCCTCCACTTT. Translation gives CAWSVTGYNSPLHF.

V gene TRBV10-2 combines with J gene TRBJ1-2, with 10 nucleotides matching TRBD1. CDR3 length equals 14 residues. The germline V gene has CDR1 WSHSY and CDR2 SAAADI. V shed 6 bases and J 7 bases; nucleotides not matched to a gene: 8. The CDR3 coding sequence is TGCGCCAGCAGCTCGGACAGGGGGTCTTCTGGCTACACCTTC. Translating it yields CASSSDRGSSGYTF.

The chain is built from TRBV7-8 and TRBJ1-2; 7 bases map to TRBD1. There are 13 residues in the CDR3. Germline V lookup: CDR1 SGHVS, CDR2 FQNEAQ. J was trimmed by 6 bases and V by 2 bases; bases with no gene match: 3. DNA of the CDR3: TGTGCCAGCAGCTTAACAGGGGTACATGGCTACACCTTC. It yields the protein CASSLTGVHGYTF. Full variable domain (missing parts from reference TRBV7-8 and TRBJ1-2): GAGVSQSPRYKVAKRGQDVALRCDPISGHVSLFWYQQALGQGPEFLTYFQNEAQLDKSGLPSDRFFAERPEGSVSTLKIQRTQQEDSAVYLCASSLTGVHGYTFGSGTRLTVV.

The chain is built from TRBV20-1 and TRBJ1-2; D possibly corresponds to TRBD1 (5 bases). Germline lookup yields CDR1 DFQATT and CDR2 SNEGSKA (reference sequence). The CDR3 length is 13 residues. V lost 3 bases, J lost 3 bases, and 11 bases lay in between. This chain's CDR3 is CSASPTGDYGYTF. DNA for the CDR3: TGCAGTGCTAGTCCTACAGGTGACTATGGCTACACCTTC.

The V and J genes are TRBV18 and TRBJ1-5, with D possibly being TRBD1 (6 bases). V dropped 1 base and J dropped 8 bases, with 12 bases sitting between them. The CDR3 is 14 amino acids. In germline, CDR1 is KGHSH, CDR2 LQKENI. CDR3 sequence: CASSPRRGGEPQHF. In DNA, the CDR3 is TGTGCCAGCTCACCACGGAGAGGGGGAGAGCCCCAGCATTTT.

The chain employs TRBV5-1 and TRBJ2-1, with 9 bases fitting TRBD1. The germline V gene encodes CDR1 SGHRS and CDR2 YFSETQ. There are 13 residues in the CDR3. V gave up 3 bases and J gave up 8 bases; unmatched junction bases: 3. The CDR3 region is CASSWDREYEQFF. CDR3 nucleotides: TGCGCCAGCAGCTGGGACAGGGAATATGAGCAGTTCTTC.

This sequence joins TRBV18 and TRBJ1-5, with 7 bases aligning to TRBD1. The germline V gene has CDR1 KGHSH and CDR2 LQKENI. This CDR3 spans 15 amino acids. V shed 0 bases and J 3 bases; nucleotides not matched to a gene: 2. Here the CDR3 reads CASSPPGTDNQPQHF. The CDR3 region has the DNA TGTGCCAGCTCACCACCAGGGACAGACAATCAGCCCCAGCATTTT.